The rows below give T cell receptor beta chains drawn from one sample of a study of OX40 agonist ivuxolimab in advanced cancers. Produced via immunoSEQ multiplex PCR; TCRdb's table is partial and in-frame only. The sample gives about 70,000 clones, 75% to 90% of which show up once; approximately 2.6% is in the top ten. The sample was CD4+ or CD8+ T cells sorted from blood, taken in a trial of the OX40 agonist ivuxolimab. All receptors come from an adult with an advanced solid tumor such as melanoma, head and neck, liver or kidney cancer. The CDR3 runs from the conserved cysteine through the conserved F or W. The D gene is left open where the match is weak. Clone sizes are given selectively: once, few, many, or a class where the clone is expanded.

v_call: TRBV18
clone_size: -
j_call: TRBJ1-1
d_call: -
cdr3_nt: TGTGCCAGCTCACTGCCGGCGGACACTGAAGCTTTCTTT
cdr3_aa: CASSLPADTEAFF

v_call: TRBV11-2
clone_size: -
j_call: TRBJ2-3
d_call: -
cdr3_nt: TGTGCCAGCAGCATTGACGTTTATACGCAGTATTTT
cdr3_aa: CASSIDVYTQYF

v_call: TRBV9
clone_size: -
j_call: TRBJ2-1
d_call: -
cdr3_nt: TGTGCCAGCAGCGTAGGTACGACAGGACTCAATGAGCAGTTCTTC
cdr3_aa: CASSVGTTGLNEQFF

v_call: TRBV6-6
clone_size: -
j_call: TRBJ2-7
d_call: -
cdr3_nt: TGTGCCAGCAGTTACCGAGGCGGAGCCTACGAGCAGTACTTC
cdr3_aa: CASSYRGGAYEQYF

v_call: TRBV29-1
clone_size: -
j_call: TRBJ2-3
d_call: TRBD2
cdr3_nt: TGCAGCGTTGAAGTAGGTGGACTAGCGGGAGTGCCAGATACGCAGTATTTT
cdr3_aa: CSVEVGGLAGVPDTQYF

v_call: TRBV6-5
clone_size: -
j_call: TRBJ1-2
d_call: TRBD1
cdr3_nt: TGTGCCAGCAGTCGAGGGACAGGATATAACTATGGCTACACCTTC
cdr3_aa: CASSRGTGYNYGYTF

v_call: TRBV28
clone_size: -
j_call: TRBJ1-5
d_call: -
cdr3_nt: TGTGCCAGCAGTCCCCCCCCGAGGGGGGACGAGGACAATCAGCCCCAGCATTTT
cdr3_aa: CASSPPPRGDEDNQPQHF

v_call: TRBV29-1
clone_size: -
j_call: TRBJ2-1
d_call: TRBD2
cdr3_nt: TGCAGCGAACTGGGACTAGGTGGGAGGGAGCAGTTCTTC
cdr3_aa: CSELGLGGREQFF

v_call: TRBV10-3
clone_size: once
j_call: TRBJ2-1
d_call: -
cdr3_nt: TGTGCCATCAGTGATCCCAGGAGCGGTCCCTCCTACAATGAGCAGTTCTTC
cdr3_aa: CAISDPRSGPSYNEQFF

v_call: TRBV6-6
clone_size: medium-sized
j_call: TRBJ2-1
d_call: TRBD2
cdr3_nt: TGTGCCAGCAGGCTAGCGGGAGTAGGCTACAATGAGCAGTTCTTC
cdr3_aa: CASRLAGVGYNEQFF